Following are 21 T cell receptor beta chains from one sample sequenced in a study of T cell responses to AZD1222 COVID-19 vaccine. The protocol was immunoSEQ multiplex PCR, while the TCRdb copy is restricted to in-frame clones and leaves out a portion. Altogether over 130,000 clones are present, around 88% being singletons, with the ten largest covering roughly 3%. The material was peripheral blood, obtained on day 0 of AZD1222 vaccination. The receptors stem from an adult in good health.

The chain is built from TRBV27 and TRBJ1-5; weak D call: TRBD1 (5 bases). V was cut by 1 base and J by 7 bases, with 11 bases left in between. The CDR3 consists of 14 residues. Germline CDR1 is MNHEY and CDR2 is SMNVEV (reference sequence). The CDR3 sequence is CASSLFGGAQPQHF. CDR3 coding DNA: TGTGCCAGCAGTTTATTCGGCGGGGCACAGCCCCAGCATTTT.

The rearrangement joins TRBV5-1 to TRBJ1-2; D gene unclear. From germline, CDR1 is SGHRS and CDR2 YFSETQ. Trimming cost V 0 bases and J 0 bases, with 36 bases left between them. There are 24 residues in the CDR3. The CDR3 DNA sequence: TGCGCCAGCAGCTTGGCCGACTTGAGGGTGGGTCAAGCAAGTAAAGCACCAGCTAACTATGGCTACACCTTC. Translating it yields CASSLADLRVGQASKAPANYGYTF.

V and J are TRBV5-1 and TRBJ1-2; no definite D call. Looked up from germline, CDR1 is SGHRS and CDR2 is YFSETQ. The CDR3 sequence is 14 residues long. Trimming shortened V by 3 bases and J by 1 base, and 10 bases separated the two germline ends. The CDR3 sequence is CASSSPEDNYGYTF. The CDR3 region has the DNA TGCGCCAGCAGCTCGCCGGAAGATAACTATGGCTACACCTTC.

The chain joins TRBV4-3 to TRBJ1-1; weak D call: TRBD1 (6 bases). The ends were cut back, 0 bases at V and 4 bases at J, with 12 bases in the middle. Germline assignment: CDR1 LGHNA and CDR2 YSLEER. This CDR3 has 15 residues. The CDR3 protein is CASSQDLGGFTEAFF. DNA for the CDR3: TGCGCCAGCAGCCAAGATTTGGGGGGCTTCACTGAAGCTTTCTTT.

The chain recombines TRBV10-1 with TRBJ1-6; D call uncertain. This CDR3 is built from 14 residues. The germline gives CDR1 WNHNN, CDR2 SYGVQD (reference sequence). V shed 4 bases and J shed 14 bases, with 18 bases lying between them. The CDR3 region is CASSGGAEDRTLHF. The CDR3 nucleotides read TGCGCCAGCAGTGGGGGAGCGGAAGACCGGACCCTCCACTTT.

The CDR3 region has the DNA TGTGCCAGCAGCTTAAAGGGGGATATCCAGCCCCAGCATTTT. It translates to CASSLKGDIQPQHF. This chain uses TRBV7-8 with TRBJ1-5; D may be TRBD1 (6 bases). Per the germline V gene, CDR1 is SGHVS and CDR2 is FQNEAQ. This CDR3 comprises 14 residues. Trimming removed 2 bases from V and 7 bases from J, with 12 bases in between.

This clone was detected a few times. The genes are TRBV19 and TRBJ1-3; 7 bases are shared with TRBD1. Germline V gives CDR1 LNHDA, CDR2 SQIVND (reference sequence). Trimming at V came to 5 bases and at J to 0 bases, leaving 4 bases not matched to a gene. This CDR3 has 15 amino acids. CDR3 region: CASSSGTDSGNTIYF. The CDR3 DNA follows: TGTGCCAGTAGTTCCGGGACAGACTCTGGAAACACCATATATTTT.

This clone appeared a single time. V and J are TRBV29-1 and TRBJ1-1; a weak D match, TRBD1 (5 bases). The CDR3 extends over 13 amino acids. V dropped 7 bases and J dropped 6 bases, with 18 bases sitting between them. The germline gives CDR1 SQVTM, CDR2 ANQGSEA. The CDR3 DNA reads TGCAGCGGTGTCCAGGCGGGGGTCGCTGAAGCTTTCTTT. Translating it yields CSGVQAGVAEAFF.

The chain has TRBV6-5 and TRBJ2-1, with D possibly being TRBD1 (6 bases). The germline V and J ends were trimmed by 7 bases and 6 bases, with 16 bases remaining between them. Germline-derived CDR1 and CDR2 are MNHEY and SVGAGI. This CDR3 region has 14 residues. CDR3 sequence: CASTQTGIGNEQFF. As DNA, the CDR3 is TGTGCCAGCACCCAGACAGGAATAGGCAATGAGCAGTTCTTC.

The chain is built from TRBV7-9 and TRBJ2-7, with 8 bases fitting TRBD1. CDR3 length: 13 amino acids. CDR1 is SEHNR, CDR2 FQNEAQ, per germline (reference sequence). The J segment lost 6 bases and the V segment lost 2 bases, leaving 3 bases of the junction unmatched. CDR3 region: CASSLWTGSEQYF. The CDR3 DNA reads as TGTGCCAGCAGCTTATGGACAGGGTCCGAGCAGTACTTC.

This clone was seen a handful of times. The CDR3 nucleotides read TGTGCCAGTAGTGCCCCCGGGCAGGGGAGCTATGGCTACACCTTC. This sequence encodes CASSAPGQGSYGYTF. The chain joins TRBV19 to TRBJ1-2, with D perhaps matching TRBD1 (6 bases). The germline CDR1 and CDR2 sequences are LNHDA and SQIVND (reference sequence). This CDR3 spans 15 amino acids. V was clipped by 5 bases and J by 4 bases, with 17 bases between them.

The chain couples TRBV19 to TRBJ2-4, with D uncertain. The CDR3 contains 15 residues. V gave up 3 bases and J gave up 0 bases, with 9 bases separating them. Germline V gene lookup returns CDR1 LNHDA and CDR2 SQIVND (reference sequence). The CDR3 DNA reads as TGTGCCAGTAGTATCCCCGGTATAGCCAAAAACATTCAGTACTTC. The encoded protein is CASSIPGIAKNIQYF.

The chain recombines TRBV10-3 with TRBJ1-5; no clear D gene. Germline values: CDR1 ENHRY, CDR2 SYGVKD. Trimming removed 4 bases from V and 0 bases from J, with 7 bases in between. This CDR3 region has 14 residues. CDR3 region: CAISAGDSNQPQHF. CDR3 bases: TGTGCCATCAGTGCAGGAGATAGCAATCAGCCCCAGCATTTT.

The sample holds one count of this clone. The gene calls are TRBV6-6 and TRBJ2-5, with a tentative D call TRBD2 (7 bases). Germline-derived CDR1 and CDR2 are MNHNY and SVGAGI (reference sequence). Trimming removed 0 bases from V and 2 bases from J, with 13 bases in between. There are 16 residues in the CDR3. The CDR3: CASSYSTGAGQETQYF. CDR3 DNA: TGTGCCAGCAGTTACTCGACAGGAGCGGGGCAAGAGACCCAGTACTTC.

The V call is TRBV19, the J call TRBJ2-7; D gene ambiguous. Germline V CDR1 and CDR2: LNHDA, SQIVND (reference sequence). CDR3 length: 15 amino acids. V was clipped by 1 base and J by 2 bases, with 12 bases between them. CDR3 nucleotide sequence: TGTGCCAGTAGTATAGCTCGCGCGTCAACCTACGAGCAGTACTTC. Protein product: CASSIARASTYEQYF.

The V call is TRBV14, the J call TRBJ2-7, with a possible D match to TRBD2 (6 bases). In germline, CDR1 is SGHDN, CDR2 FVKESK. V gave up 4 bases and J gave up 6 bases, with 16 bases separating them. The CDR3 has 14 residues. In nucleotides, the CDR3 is TGTGCCAGCAGCCCCGTGGTGGAGGGAGTCGAGCAGTACTTC. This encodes CASSPVVEGVEQYF.

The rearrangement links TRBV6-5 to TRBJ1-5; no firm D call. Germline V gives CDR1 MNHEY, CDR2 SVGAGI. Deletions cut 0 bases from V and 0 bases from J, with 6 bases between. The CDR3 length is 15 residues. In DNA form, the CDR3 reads TGTGCCAGCAGTTACTCGGCGGATAGCAATCAGCCCCAGCATTTT. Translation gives CASSYSADSNQPQHF.

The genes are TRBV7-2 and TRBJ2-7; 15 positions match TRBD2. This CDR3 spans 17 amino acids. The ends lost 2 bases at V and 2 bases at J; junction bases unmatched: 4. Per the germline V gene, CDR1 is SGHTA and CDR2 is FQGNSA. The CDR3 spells CASSLWGTSGRPYEQYF. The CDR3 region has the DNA TGTGCCAGCAGCTTATGGGGGACTAGCGGGAGGCCCTACGAGCAGTACTTC.

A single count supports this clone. The CDR3 sequence is CASSPGDYGYTF. CDR3 nucleotide sequence: TGTGCCAGCAGTCCGGGGGACTATGGCTACACCTTC. J is TRBJ1-2 and V is TRBV25-1, with D perhaps TRBD1 (5 bases). V lost 5 bases and J lost 3, with 7 bases in between. The CDR3 is made up of 12 amino acids. In germline, CDR1 is MGHDK, CDR2 SYGVNS.

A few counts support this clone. The CDR3 region has the DNA TGTGCCAGCAGTTTAGGTTGGGACAGAGAAGCTTTCTTT. Amino acids: CASSLGWDREAFF. The V and J genes are TRBV12-3 or TRBV12-4 and TRBJ1-1; 7 nucleotides agree with TRBD1. J lost 8 bases, V lost 1 base, and 4 bases had no gene match. The CDR3 extends over 13 amino acids.

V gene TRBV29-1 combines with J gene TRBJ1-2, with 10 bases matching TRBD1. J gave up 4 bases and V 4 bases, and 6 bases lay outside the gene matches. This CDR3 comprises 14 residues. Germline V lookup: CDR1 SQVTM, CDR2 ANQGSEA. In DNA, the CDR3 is TGCAGCGTTGCCCCGCGACAGGGGGCCTATGGCTACACCTTC. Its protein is CSVAPRQGAYGYTF.